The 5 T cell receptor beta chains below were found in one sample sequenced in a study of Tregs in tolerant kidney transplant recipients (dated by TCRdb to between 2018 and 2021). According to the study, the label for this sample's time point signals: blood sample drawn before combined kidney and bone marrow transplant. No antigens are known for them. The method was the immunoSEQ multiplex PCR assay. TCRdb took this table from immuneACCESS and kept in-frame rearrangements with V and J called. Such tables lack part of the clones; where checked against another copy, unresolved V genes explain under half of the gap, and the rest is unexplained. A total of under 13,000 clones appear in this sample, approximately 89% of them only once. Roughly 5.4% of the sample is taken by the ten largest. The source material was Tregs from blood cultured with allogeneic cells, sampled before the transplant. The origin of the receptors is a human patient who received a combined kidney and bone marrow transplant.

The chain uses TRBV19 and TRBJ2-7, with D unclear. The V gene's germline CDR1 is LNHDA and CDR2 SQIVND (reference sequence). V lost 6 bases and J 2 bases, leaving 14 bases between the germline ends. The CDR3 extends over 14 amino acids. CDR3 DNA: TGTGCCAGTAGCACAATACACGTCCCCTACGAGCAGTACTTC. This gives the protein CASSTIHVPYEQYF. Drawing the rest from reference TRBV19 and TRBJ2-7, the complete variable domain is DGGITQSPKYLFRKEGQNVTLSCEQNLNHDAMYWYRQDPGQGLRLIYYSQIVNDFQKGDIAEGYSVSREKKESFPLTVTSAQKNPTAFYLCASSTIHVPYEQYFGPGTRLTVT.

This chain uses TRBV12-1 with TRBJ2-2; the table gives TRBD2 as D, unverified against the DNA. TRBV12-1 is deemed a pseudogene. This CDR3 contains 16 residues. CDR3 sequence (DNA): TGTGCCAGCAGCCCTCATTTGAGCGGGACGAACGGGGAGCTGTTTTTT. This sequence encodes CASSPHLSGTNGELFF.

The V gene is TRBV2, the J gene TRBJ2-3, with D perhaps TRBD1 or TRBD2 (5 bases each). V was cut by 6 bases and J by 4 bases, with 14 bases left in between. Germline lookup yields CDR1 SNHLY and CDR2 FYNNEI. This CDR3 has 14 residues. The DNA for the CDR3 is TGTGCCAGCAGCTGGGGCGGGCCTTCAGATACGCAGTATTTT. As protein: CASSWGGPSDTQYF.

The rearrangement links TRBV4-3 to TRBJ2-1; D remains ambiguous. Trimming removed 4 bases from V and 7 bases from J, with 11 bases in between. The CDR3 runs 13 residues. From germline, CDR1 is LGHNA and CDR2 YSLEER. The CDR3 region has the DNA TGCGCCAGCAGCCCTACCGGGCGGAATGAGCAGTTCTTC. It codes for CASSPTGRNEQFF.

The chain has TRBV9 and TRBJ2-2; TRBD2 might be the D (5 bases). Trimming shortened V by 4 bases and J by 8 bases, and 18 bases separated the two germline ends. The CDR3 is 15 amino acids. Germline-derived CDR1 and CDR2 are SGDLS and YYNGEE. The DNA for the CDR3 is TGTGCCAGCAGCCCCACGCGGGTTATTATTGGGGAGCTGTTTTTT. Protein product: CASSPTRVIIGELFF.